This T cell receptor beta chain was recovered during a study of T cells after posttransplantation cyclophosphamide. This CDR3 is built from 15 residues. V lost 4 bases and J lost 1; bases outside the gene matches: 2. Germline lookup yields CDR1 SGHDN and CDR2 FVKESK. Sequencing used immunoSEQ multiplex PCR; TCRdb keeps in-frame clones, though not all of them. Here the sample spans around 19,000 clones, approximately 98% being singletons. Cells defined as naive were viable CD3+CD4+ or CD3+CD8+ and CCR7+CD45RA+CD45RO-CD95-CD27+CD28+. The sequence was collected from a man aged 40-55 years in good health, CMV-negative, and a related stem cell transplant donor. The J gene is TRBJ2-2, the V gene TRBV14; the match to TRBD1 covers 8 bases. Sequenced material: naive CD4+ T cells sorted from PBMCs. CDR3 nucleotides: TGTGCCAGCAGCCGACAGGGGATGAACACCGGGGAGCTGTTTTTT. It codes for CASSRQGMNTGELFF.